Presented here are 19 T cell receptor beta chains from one specimen sequenced in a study of T cell responses to AZD1222 COVID-19 vaccine. The method was immunoSEQ multiplex PCR; TCRdb's version includes in-frame clones alone and lacks a portion of them. The table lists about 150,000 clones, around 90% of them singletons. The material was peripheral blood, obtained 28 days after the second AZD1222 dose. These receptors were taken from an adult who received the AZD1222 COVID-19 vaccine.

The V and J genes are TRBV24-1 and TRBJ2-3; unclear D gene. Trimming removed 2 bases at V and 2 bases at J, with 13 bases between. From germline, CDR1 is KGHDR and CDR2 SFDVKD. There are 16 residues in the CDR3. The DNA of the CDR3 is TGTGCCACCAGTGATTCGGCAGCGCCGAACACAGATACGCAGTATTTT. Translated, it gives CATSDSAAPNTDTQYF.

The chain is built from TRBV18 and TRBJ2-7; 8 positions match TRBD1. Trimming at V came to 5 bases and at J to 0 bases, leaving 9 bases not matched to a gene. This CDR3 spans 16 amino acids. The germline V gene has CDR1 KGHSH and CDR2 LQKENI. The CDR3 DNA sequence: TGTGCCAGCTCATCCTCGACAGGGGCCGTCTCCTACGAGCAGTACTTC. Translating it yields CASSSSTGAVSYEQYF.

This clone has more than one count but fewer than ten. The J gene is TRBJ2-7, the V gene TRBV7-6; TRBD1 matches 8 bases. In germline, CDR1 is SGHVS, CDR2 FNYEAQ. The CDR3 sequence is 14 residues long. Trimming at V came to 5 bases and at J to 5 bases, leaving 8 bases not matched to a gene. The CDR3 DNA sequence: TGTGCCAGCAGCCTCTCCCAGGGGGCTCACGAGCAGTACTTC. This gives the protein CASSLSQGAHEQYF.

This clone was seen only once. The rearrangement joins TRBV12-3 or TRBV12-4 to TRBJ1-5; D is ambiguous. Trimming cost V 6 bases and J 1 base, with 7 bases left between them. This CDR3 has 13 residues. CDR3 amino acids: CASSSDSNQPQHF. The CDR3 DNA sequence: TGTGCCAGCAGCTCGGACAGCAATCAGCCCCAGCATTTT.

The rearrangement joins TRBV19 to TRBJ1-4; D remains unclear. Germline CDR1 reads LNHDA; CDR2 reads SQIVND (reference sequence). The V gene lost 10 bases and the J gene lost 7 bases, with 16 bases spanning the gap. This CDR3 is built from 13 residues. The CDR3 nucleotides are TGTGCCACAGCCGGGAAGGGAGGTGAAAAACTGTTTTTT. This codes for CATAGKGGEKLFF.

The chain recombines TRBV6-6 with TRBJ2-2; TRBD1 is a possible D gene (6 bases). The germline CDR1 and CDR2 sequences are MNHNY and SVGAGI (reference sequence). V dropped 6 bases and J dropped 5 bases, with 13 bases sitting between them. The CDR3 runs 14 residues. The CDR3 DNA reads TGTGCCAGCAGACCAGGGACAAAAACCGGGGAGCTGTTTTTT. Translated, it gives CASRPGTKTGELFF.

CDR3 loop: CASQQVSLGGANVLTF. The CDR3 nucleotides are TGCGCCAGCCAACAGGTCTCCCTAGGCGGGGCCAACGTCCTGACTTTC. The chain uses TRBV5-1 and TRBJ2-6, with a possible D match to TRBD1 (5 bases). CDR1 is SGHRS, CDR2 YFSETQ, per germline. This CDR3 contains 16 residues. The V end lost 7 bases, the J end lost 4 bases, and 18 bases lay between the germline ends.

This chain uses TRBV5-4 with TRBJ1-3, with 7 bases lining up with TRBD1. Germline trimming cut 3 bases from V and 0 bases from J; bases unmatched to any gene: 3. Germline V gene lookup returns CDR1 SGHNT and CDR2 YYREEE (reference sequence). The CDR3 has 15 residues. The CDR3 DNA reads as TGTGCCAGCAGCTCTCCAGGGGGCTCTGGAAACACCATATATTTT. This gives the protein CASSSPGGSGNTIYF. The variable domain in full, with the rest retrieved from reference TRBV5-4 and TRBJ1-3, is ETGVTQSPTHLIKTRGQQVTLRCSSQSGHNTVSWYQQALGQGPQFIFQYYREEENGRGNFPPRFSGLQFPNYSSELNVNALELDDSALYLCASSSPGGSGNTIYFGEGSWLTVV.

The chain joins TRBV2 to TRBJ1-5, with a possible D match to TRBD1 (6 bases). The germline V gene has CDR1 SNHLY and CDR2 FYNNEI. The V end lost 6 bases, the J end lost 4 bases, and 10 bases lay between the germline ends. CDR3 length: 13 amino acids. DNA for the CDR3: TGTGCCAGCAGCTTTACAGGGAATCAGCCCCAGCATTTT. Translating it yields CASSFTGNQPQHF.

In this sample, this clone turned up a few times. The V call is TRBV4-1, the J call TRBJ1-2, with D possibly TRBD1 on 5 matching bases. Trimming pared 0 bases from V and 4 bases from J, leaving 12 bases between. Per germline, CDR1 MGHRA and CDR2 YSYEKL. This CDR3 is built from 15 residues. CDR3 sequence: CASSQDQGPIYGYTF. For the CDR3, the DNA is TGCGCCAGCAGCCAAGATCAGGGCCCTATCTATGGCTACACCTTC.

This CDR3 reads CASSLTSGGAQETQYF. The CDR3 bases are TGCGCCAGCAGCTTGACTAGCGGGGGGGCCCAAGAGACCCAGTACTTC. V gene TRBV5-1 combines with J gene TRBJ2-5; TRBD2 matches 13 bases. The CDR3 runs 16 residues. Germline trimming cut 1 base from V and 1 base from J; bases unmatched to any gene: 1. The germline V gene has CDR1 SGHRS and CDR2 YFSETQ.

The J gene is TRBJ2-3, the V gene TRBV7-2; D not resolved. The CDR3 is made up of 13 amino acids. CDR1 is SGHTA, CDR2 FQGNSA, per germline. With 3 bases removed from V and 6 bases from J, the gap between germline ends came to 10 bases. The CDR3, as DNA: TGTGCCAGCAGCTTCAGCCCGGCGGATACGCAGTATTTT. Translation gives CASSFSPADTQYF.

V gene TRBV7-8 combines with J gene TRBJ2-1; the D gene is possibly TRBD1 (6 bases). The CDR3 is 15 amino acids. Trimming removed 0 bases from V and 2 bases from J, with 8 bases in between. Germline CDR1 and CDR2: SGHVS and FQNEAQ. CDR3 in DNA: TGTGCCAGCAGCTTAGCAGGGGACACCTACAATGAGCAGTTCTTC. Translating gives CASSLAGDTYNEQFF.

CDR3 coding DNA: TGTGCCAGCACCACCGGGACAGGGACACAGGAGCAGTTCTTC. Its protein product is CASTTGTGTQEQFF. This rearrangement joins TRBV9 to TRBJ2-1; 9 nucleotides line up with TRBD1. This CDR3 has 14 residues. V shed 6 bases and J 10 bases; nucleotides not matched to a gene: 11. Germline V lookup: CDR1 SGDLS, CDR2 YYNGEE.

CDR3 sequence: CASSPLWLAGETQYF. Written as DNA, the CDR3 is TGTGCCAGCAGCCCGCTTTGGCTAGCGGGAGAAACGCAGTATTTT. This chain joins TRBV3-1 (or the pseudogene TRBV3-2) and TRBJ2-3; 10 nucleotides align to TRBD2. Per germline, CDR1 LGHDT and CDR2 YNNKEL (reference sequence). The CDR3 is 15 amino acids. The V segment lost 4 bases and the J segment 9 bases; nucleotides outside the gene matches: 10.

The rearrangement joins TRBV7-6 to TRBJ2-7; a possible D gene is TRBD2 (6 bases). Trimming cost V 5 bases and J 1 base, with 9 bases left between them. The CDR3 is 13 amino acids. The germline V gene has CDR1 SGHVS and CDR2 FNYEAQ. The CDR3 bases are TGTGCCAGCAGCCGGGACTTTTCCTACGAGCAGTACTTC. As protein: CASSRDFSYEQYF.

The chain is built from TRBV3-1 (or the pseudogene TRBV3-2) and TRBJ1-4; D remains ambiguous. This CDR3 is 14 amino acids long. Germline CDR1 is LGHDT and CDR2 is YNNKEL (reference sequence). Trimming removed 2 bases at V and 7 bases at J, with 11 bases between. The CDR3 loop is CASSQQRASEKLFF. CDR3 nucleotide sequence: TGTGCCAGCAGCCAACAAAGGGCTAGTGAAAAACTGTTTTTT.

This clone was counted once. The genes are TRBV29-1 and TRBJ1-2; no clear D. The ends were cut back, 7 bases at V and 1 base at J, with 13 bases in the middle. Germline CDR1 is SQVTM and CDR2 is ANQGSEA. This CDR3 contains 13 residues. The CDR3 nucleotides read TGCAGCGCCCCGCTCGGGATTAACTATGGCTACACCTTC. Encoded protein: CSAPLGINYGYTF.

The chain is built from TRBV7-8 and TRBJ2-1; 7 bases fit TRBD2. Unmatched junction bases numbered 6, after V lost 1 base and J lost 6 bases. The CDR3 has 15 residues. Germline-derived CDR1 and CDR2 are SGHVS and FQNEAQ. The CDR3 spells CASSLVGGSFNEQFF. The CDR3 nucleotides read TGTGCCAGCAGCTTAGTTGGCGGGAGTTTCAATGAGCAGTTCTTC.